What follows are 18 T cell receptor beta chains derived from one specimen sequenced in a study of OX40 agonist ivuxolimab in advanced cancers. Profiling relied on immunoSEQ multiplex PCR, and the TCRdb table lists in-frame clones only, not all of them. The sample contains roughly 58,000 clones, roughly nine tenths of which appear only once. This specimen consisted of CD4+ or CD8+ T cells sorted from blood, obtained in a trial of the OX40 agonist ivuxolimab. These receptors all come from an adult with an advanced solid tumor such as melanoma, head and neck, liver or kidney cancer.

This chain links TRBV19 with TRBJ1-5; perhaps TRBD1 as D (6 bases). Germline loops: CDR1 LNHDA, CDR2 SQIVND (reference sequence). Trimming cost V 3 bases and J 0 bases, with 9 bases left between them. The CDR3 has 15 amino acids. CDR3 coding DNA: TGTGCCAGTAGTATGCAGGGGTTTAGCAATCAGCCCCAGCATTTT. Translation: CASSMQGFSNQPQHF.

J is TRBJ1-1 and V is TRBV9; 7 bases agree with TRBD1. CDR1 and CDR2 from the germline V gene are SGDLS and YYNGEE. This CDR3 has 14 residues. V trimming: 3 bases; J trimming: 4 bases; junction bases outside the gene matches: 6. DNA for the CDR3: TGTGCCAGCAGCGCCTTTCAGGGGGGCACTGAAGCTTTCTTT. Translating it yields CASSAFQGGTEAFF. Based on the CDR3 plus reference TRBV9 and TRBJ1-1, the full variable domain is DSGVTQTPKHLITATGQRVTLRCSPRSGDLSVYWYQQSLDQGLQFLIQYYNGEERAKGNILERFSAQQFPDLHSELNLSSLELGDSALYFCASSAFQGGTEAFFGQGTRLTVV.

This rearrangement joins TRBV12-5 to TRBJ1-5; perhaps TRBD1 as D (5 bases). Germline loops: CDR1 LGHNT, CDR2 FRNRAP. V lost 2 bases and J lost 6, with 14 bases in between. The CDR3 totals 15 residues. The CDR3 sequence: CASGLRQGIVQPQHF. The CDR3 DNA reads TGTGCTAGTGGTTTGAGGCAGGGTATCGTTCAGCCCCAGCATTTT.

The CDR3 bases are TGTGCCAGCAGCTTAACGTCCGCCGGCAATGAGCAGTTCTTC. Translating it yields CASSLTSAGNEQFF. V and J are TRBV7-3 and TRBJ2-1; no firm D call. CDR3 length equals 14 residues. Germline CDR1 is SGHTA and CDR2 is FQGTGA. V was trimmed by 0 bases and J by 6 bases, leaving 9 bases between them.

The chain carries TRBV28 and TRBJ1-4; weak D call: TRBD1 (5 bases). The CDR3 loop spans 14 amino acids. Germline V CDR1 and CDR2: MDHEN, SYDVKM. With 3 bases removed from V and 14 bases from J, the gap between germline ends came to 19 bases. CDR3 bases: TGTGCCAGCAGTTTGGAGAGGGGCGCTACCGGGCTGTTTTTT. Translation: CASSLERGATGLFF.

This clone was observed a single time. The chain employs TRBV10-1 and TRBJ1-1; perhaps TRBD1 as D (5 bases). This CDR3 region has 12 residues. Germline V CDR1 and CDR2: WNHNN, SYGVQD (reference sequence). Trimming pared 3 bases from V and 5 bases from J, leaving 7 bases between. Here the CDR3 reads CASSDAGTEAFF. The CDR3 nucleotides read TGCGCCAGCAGTGACGCAGGGACTGAAGCTTTCTTT.

V is TRBV6-6 and J is TRBJ2-7, with D hard to call. With 6 bases removed from V and 2 bases from J, the gap between germline ends came to 14 bases. The length of the CDR3 is 14 residues. The germline V gene has CDR1 MNHNY and CDR2 SVGAGI (reference sequence). The CDR3 region is CASSIPTRTYEQYF. CDR3 nucleotide sequence: TGTGCCAGCAGCATACCTACAAGAACCTACGAGCAGTACTTC.

J is TRBJ2-5 and V is TRBV30; no definite D call. The V gene lost 2 bases and the J gene lost 5 bases, with 12 bases spanning the gap. Per the germline V gene, CDR1 is GTSNPN and CDR2 is SVGIG (reference sequence). The CDR3 has 13 amino acids. The CDR3 DNA sequence: TGTGCCTGGAGTCCGACCCGCGTCGAGACCCAGTACTTC. It translates to CAWSPTRVETQYF.

This chain uses TRBV2 with TRBJ2-4; D call uncertain. The germline V gene encodes CDR1 SNHLY and CDR2 FYNNEI. Trimming removed 5 bases from V and 0 bases from J, with 8 bases in between. This CDR3 contains 14 residues. The CDR3 coding sequence is TGTGCCAGCAGTAAGGACGGAGCCAAAAACATTCAGTACTTC. Translating gives CASSKDGAKNIQYF.

This clone has more than one count but fewer than ten. The chain is built from TRBV2 and TRBJ2-1; TRBD2 aligns across 12 bases. J gave up 7 bases and V 5 bases, and 6 bases lay outside the gene matches. CDR3 length: 15 amino acids. The V gene's germline CDR1 is SNHLY and CDR2 FYNNEI. The CDR3 here is CASSRTSGTMNEQFF. CDR3 DNA sequence: TGTGCCAGCAGTAGGACTAGCGGGACTATGAATGAGCAGTTCTTC.

The table lists this clone with a count of one. The V call is TRBV5-6, the J call TRBJ2-7; D is uncertain. CDR3 length: 13 amino acids. V dropped 0 bases and J dropped 3 bases, with 7 bases sitting between them. CDR1 is SGHDT, CDR2 YYEEEE, per germline. The CDR3 DNA follows: TGTGCCAGCAGCTTGGGAATGAACTACGAGCAGTACTTC. It specifies CASSLGMNYEQYF.

The genes are TRBV6-5 and TRBJ1-2, with D perhaps matching TRBD1 (6 bases). V lost 7 bases and J 7 bases, leaving 13 bases between the germline ends. The CDR3 totals 12 residues. Germline V gene lookup returns CDR1 MNHEY and CDR2 SVGAGI. CDR3 sequence (DNA): TGTGCCAGCACAACAGGGTCAGGTGGCTACACCTTC. It codes for CASTTGSGGYTF.

J is TRBJ2-3 and V is TRBV5-1; no definite D call. The V end was cut by 1 base, the J end by 0 bases, with 12 bases between. This CDR3 has 16 residues. The germline CDR1 and CDR2 sequences are SGHRS and YFSETQ. This chain's CDR3 is CASSLFPGLSTDTQYF. For the CDR3, the DNA is TGCGCCAGCAGCTTGTTCCCTGGGCTAAGCACAGATACGCAGTATTTT.

The chain couples TRBV29-1 to TRBJ1-2; a weak D match, TRBD1 (6 bases). Germline-derived CDR1 and CDR2 are SQVTM and ANQGSEA. The CDR3 runs to 10 residues. V shed 6 bases and J shed 6 bases, with 8 bases lying between them. In DNA form, the CDR3 reads TGCAGCGTGAGACAGGATGGCTACACCTTC. Encoded protein: CSVRQDGYTF.

This clone has a handful of counts. The genes are TRBV7-3 and TRBJ2-6; no clear D gene. V was clipped by 4 bases and J by 1 base, with 8 bases between them. This CDR3 has 15 residues. Germline-derived CDR1 and CDR2 are SGHTA and FQGTGA. CDR3 sequence reads: CASSSSLSGANVLTF. CDR3 sequence (DNA): TGTGCCAGCAGCTCGTCCCTGTCTGGGGCCAACGTCCTGACTTTC.

The chain links TRBV6-5 to TRBJ1-4; 8 nucleotides align to TRBD1. Per the germline V gene, CDR1 is MNHEY and CDR2 is SVGAGI. The V segment lost 3 bases and the J segment 8 bases; nucleotides outside the gene matches: 5. The CDR3 spans 14 residues. CDR3 loop: CASSYGDRGEKLFF. The CDR3 coding sequence is TGTGCCAGCAGTTATGGTGACAGGGGAGAAAAACTGTTTTTT.

This chain connects TRBV10-3 to TRBJ1-5, with 9 positions matching TRBD1. This CDR3 comprises 16 residues. V trimming: 3 bases; J trimming: 6 bases; junction bases outside the gene matches: 9. CDR1 is ENHRY, CDR2 SYGVKD, per germline. CDR3 coding DNA: TGTGCCATCAGTGACCCTCAGGGACAGGGCGGTCAGCCCCAGCATTTT. It specifies CAISDPQGQGGQPQHF.

There are a few counts of this clone. This chain connects TRBV30 to TRBJ2-7; possibly TRBD1 for D (6 bases). The germline gives CDR1 GTSNPN, CDR2 SVGIG (reference sequence). V was shortened by 0 bases and J by 10 bases, with 10 bases between the two germline ends. The CDR3 loop spans 11 amino acids. The CDR3 coding sequence is TGTGCCTGGAGTGTACAGGGAGTCCAGTACTTC. Translating it yields CAWSVQGVQYF.